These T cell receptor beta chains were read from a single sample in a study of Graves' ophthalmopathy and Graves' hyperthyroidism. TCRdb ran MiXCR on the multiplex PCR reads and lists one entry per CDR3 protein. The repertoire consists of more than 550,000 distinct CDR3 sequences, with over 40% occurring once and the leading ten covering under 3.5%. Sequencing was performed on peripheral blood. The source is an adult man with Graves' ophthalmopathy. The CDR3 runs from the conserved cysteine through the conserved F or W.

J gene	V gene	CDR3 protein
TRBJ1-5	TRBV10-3	CASSRMGGDQPQHF
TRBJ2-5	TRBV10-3	CAISEKDTSGGGTQYF
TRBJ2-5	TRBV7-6	CASSLVGRQGGETQYF
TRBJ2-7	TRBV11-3	CASSSTGIEQYF
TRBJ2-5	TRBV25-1	CASVEGSGWETQYF
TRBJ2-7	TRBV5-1	CASRPSGQSYEQYF
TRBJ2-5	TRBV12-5	CASAAGQGGETQYF
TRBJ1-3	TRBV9	CASSVHRAGNTIYF
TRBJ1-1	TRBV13	CASSSLDRTGTEAFF
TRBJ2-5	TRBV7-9	CASSFSGVTAAGSETQYF
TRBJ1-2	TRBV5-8	CASLPGGGNYGYTF
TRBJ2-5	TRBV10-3	CAISAPTGGGETQYF
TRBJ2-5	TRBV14	CASSQDTRRETQYF
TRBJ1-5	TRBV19	CASSMGAEEPQHF
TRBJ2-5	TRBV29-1	CSVEGRVAQETQYF
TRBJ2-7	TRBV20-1	CSASRGLAREQYF
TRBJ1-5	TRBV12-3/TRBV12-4	CAGSQGEQPQHF
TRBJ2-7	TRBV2	CAQQGTSYEQYF
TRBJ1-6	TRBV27	CASKGQGGSPLHF
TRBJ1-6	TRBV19	CASTPGLGNSPLHF